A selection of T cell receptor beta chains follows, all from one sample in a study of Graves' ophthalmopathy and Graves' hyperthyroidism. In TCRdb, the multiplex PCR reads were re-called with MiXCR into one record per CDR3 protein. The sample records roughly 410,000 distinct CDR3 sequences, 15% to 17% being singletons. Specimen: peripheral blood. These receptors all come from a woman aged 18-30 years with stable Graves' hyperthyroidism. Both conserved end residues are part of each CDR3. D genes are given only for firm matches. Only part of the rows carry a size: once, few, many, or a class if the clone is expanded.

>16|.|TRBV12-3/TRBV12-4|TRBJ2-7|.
TGTGCCAGCAGTTTAGCCTCGGGCCACGACTCCTACGAGCAGTACTTC
CASSLASGHDSYEQYF
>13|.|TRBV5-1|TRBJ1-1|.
TGCGCCAGCAGCTTGGCAGGGAGAACTGAAGCTTTCTTT
CASSLAGRTEAFF
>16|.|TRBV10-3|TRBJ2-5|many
TGTGCCATCAGTGAGTCACGGGGGGCCGAGGGGGAGACCCAGTACTTC
CAISESRGAEGETQYF
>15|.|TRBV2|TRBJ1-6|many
TGTGCCAGCAGTACGGGGAGGGAACCGGGGTCACCCCTCCACTTT
CASSTGREPGSPLHF
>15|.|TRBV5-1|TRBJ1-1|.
TGCGCCAGCAGCTTGGAGGCAGTGGCCCACACTGAAGCTTTCTTT
CASSLEAVAHTEAFF
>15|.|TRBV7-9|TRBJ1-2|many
TGTGCCAGCAGCTTAACTTCAGAGAGGGGCTATGGCTACACCTTC
CASSLTSERGYGYTF
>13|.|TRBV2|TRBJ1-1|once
TGTGCCAGCAGTGATCTCGAAAACACTGAAGCTTTCTTT
CASSDLENTEAFF
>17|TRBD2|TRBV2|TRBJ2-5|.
TGTGCCAGCAGTGAAAGGGGACTAGCGGCGCCCCAAGAGACCCAGTACTTC
CASSERGLAAPQETQYF
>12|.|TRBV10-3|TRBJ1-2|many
TGTGCCATACCGGGAAGCTCGTATGGCTACACCTTC
CAIPGSSYGYTF
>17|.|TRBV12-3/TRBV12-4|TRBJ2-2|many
TGTGCCAGCAGTTGGGAGCTAGGGGGGGGGCGGACCGGGGAGCTGTTTTTT
CASSWELGGGRTGELFF
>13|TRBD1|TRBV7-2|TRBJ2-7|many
TGTGCCAGCAGCGCGACAGGGGTCGGCGAGCAGTACTTC
CASSATGVGEQYF
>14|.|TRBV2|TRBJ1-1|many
TGTGCCAGCAGTGAATCCGGCAGACGGTTTGAAGCTTTCTTT
CASSESGRRFEAFF
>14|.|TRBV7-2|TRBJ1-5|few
TGTGCCAGCAGCTCGTATGGGGCAGGGCAGCCCCAGCATTTT
CASSSYGAGQPQHF
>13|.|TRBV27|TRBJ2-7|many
TGTGCCAGCAGTCCCTGGGTGGGCTACGAGCAGTACTTC
CASSPWVGYEQYF
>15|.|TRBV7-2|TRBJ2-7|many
TGTACCAGCAGCTCCTCGACAGCAAGTTCCTACGAGCAGTACTTC
CTSSSSTASSYEQYF
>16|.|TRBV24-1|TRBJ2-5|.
TGTGCCACCAGTGATTCCACTAACTGGGACCAAGAGTCCCAGTACTTC
CATSDSTNWDQESQYF
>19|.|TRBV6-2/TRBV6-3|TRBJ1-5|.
TGTGCCAGCAGTTACAACCACCTGACGGGGGTAAGGAGCAATCAGCCCCAGCATTTT
CASSYNHLTGVRSNQPQHF
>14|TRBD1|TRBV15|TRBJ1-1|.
TGTGCCACCAGCAGAGGCTCCGGGACAGGGACGTCTTTCTTT
CATSRGSGTGTSFF
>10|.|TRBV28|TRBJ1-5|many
TGTGCCAGCGGTAGGCAGCCCCAGCATTTT
CASGRQPQHF
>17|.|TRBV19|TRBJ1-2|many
TGTGCCAGTAGTTTAGCGGCATGGGGAGGGAGGCAGGATGGCTACACCTTC
CASSLAAWGGRQDGYTF
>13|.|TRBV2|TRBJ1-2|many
TGTGCCAGCAGTGGTTTCCAGGACTATGGCTACACCTTC
CASSGFQDYGYTF
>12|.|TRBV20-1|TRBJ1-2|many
TGCAGTGCTAGGTTGAGACGCACGGGCTACACCTTC
CSARLRRTGYTF
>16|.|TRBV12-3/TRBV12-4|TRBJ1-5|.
TGTGCCAGCAGGACCACAGGGACCCGAGGCAATCAGCCCCAGCATTTT
CASRTTGTRGNQPQHF
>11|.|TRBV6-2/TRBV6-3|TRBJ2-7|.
TGTGCCAGCAGTAATCTAGCGGAGCAGTACTTC
CASSNLAEQYF
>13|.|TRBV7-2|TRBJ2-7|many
TGTGCCAGCAGCCCCGGGGACTCCTACGAGCAGTACTTC
CASSPGDSYEQYF
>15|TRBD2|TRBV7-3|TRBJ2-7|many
TGTGCCGGCAGCTTAACAGCGGGGGGGACCTACGAGCAGTACTTC
CAGSLTAGGTYEQYF